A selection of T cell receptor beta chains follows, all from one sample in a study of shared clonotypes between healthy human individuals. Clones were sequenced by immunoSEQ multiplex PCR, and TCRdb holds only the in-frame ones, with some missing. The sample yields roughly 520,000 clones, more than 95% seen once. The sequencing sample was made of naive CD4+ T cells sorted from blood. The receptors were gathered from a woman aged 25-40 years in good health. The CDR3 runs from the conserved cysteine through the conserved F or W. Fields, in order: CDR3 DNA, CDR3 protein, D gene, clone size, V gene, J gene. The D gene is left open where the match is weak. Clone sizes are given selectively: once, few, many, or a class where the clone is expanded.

TGTGCCAGCAGTCCGCCCTCGAGCTCCTACGAGCAGTACTTC,CASSPPSSSYEQYF,.,.,TRBV6-6,TRBJ2-7
TGTGCCAGCAGCCCAACCCCCGGACAGTTTTCGCCCCAGCATTTT,CASSPTPGQFSPQHF,.,.,TRBV5-5,TRBJ1-5
TGTGCCACCAGCAGAGGGGACAGATATAGCAATCAGCCCCAGCATTTT,CATSRGDRYSNQPQHF,TRBD1,.,TRBV15,TRBJ1-5
TGCGCCAGCAGCACTGGACAGAACACTGAAGCTTTCTTT,CASSTGQNTEAFF,.,.,TRBV5-1,TRBJ1-1
TGTGCCAGCAGCGATCGTTCGGGGGAGCTGTTTTTT,CASSDRSGELFF,.,few,TRBV7-6,TRBJ2-2
TGTGCCTGGGGGACAGCAATGAACACTGAAGCTTTCTTT,CAWGTAMNTEAFF,TRBD1,.,TRBV30,TRBJ1-1
TGCGCCAGCAGACCGGGACAGGGCTCCTACGAGCAGTACTTC,CASRPGQGSYEQYF,TRBD1,.,TRBV5-1,TRBJ2-7
TGTGCCAGCAGCTTACAGGGGTGGAACTATGGCTACACCTTC,CASSLQGWNYGYTF,.,.,TRBV7-9,TRBJ1-2
TGTGCCAGTAGTATAGTCGTTGGCGAGCAGTACTTC,CASSIVVGEQYF,.,.,TRBV19,TRBJ2-7
TGCGCCAGCAGCTTGGGTTGGATAACTAGCACAGATACGCAGTATTTT,CASSLGWITSTDTQYF,.,.,TRBV5-1,TRBJ2-3
TGTGCCAGCACCCCCGTCACGGGGTCCTACGAGCAGTACTTC,CASTPVTGSYEQYF,.,.,TRBV7-2,TRBJ2-7
TGTGCCAGCAGCTGGGTGACAGACTCTGGAAACACCATATATTTT,CASSWVTDSGNTIYF,.,.,TRBV5-5,TRBJ1-3
TGTGCCAGCTCACCATCAGGGGGCGAACAGCCCCAGCATTTT,CASSPSGGEQPQHF,TRBD1,.,TRBV18,TRBJ1-5
TGTGCCAGCAGTTACGATTGGACGCTACGCTATGGCTACACCTTC,CASSYDWTLRYGYTF,.,.,TRBV6-5,TRBJ1-2
TGTGCCAGCAGCTTATTGTCCGCTGGAAACACCATATATTTT,CASSLLSAGNTIYF,.,.,TRBV7-9,TRBJ1-3
TGTGCCAGCAGCCCTCGGGAGGGCCGTAACTATGGCTACACCTTC,CASSPREGRNYGYTF,.,.,TRBV27,TRBJ1-2
TGTGCCAGTAAAGGTCAGGCGCCGGGACTAGCGGGTTGGAGCTACGAGCAGTACTTC,CASKGQAPGLAGWSYEQYF,TRBD2,.,TRBV19,TRBJ2-7
TGTGCCAGCAGCAAATACAATGAGCAGTTCTTC,CASSKYNEQFF,.,.,TRBV7-2,TRBJ2-1
TGTGCCAGCAGCTACGACAGCCCCACTGAAGCTTTCTTT,CASSYDSPTEAFF,.,.,TRBV11-1,TRBJ1-1
TGTGCCAGCAGCTCCCCCCCCTTAGACAGGCCAAGATCGAACTATGGCTACACCTTC,CASSSPPLDRPRSNYGYTF,.,.,TRBV11-3,TRBJ1-2
TGTGCCAGCAGCTTGCAGGGCTCCAGCTCCTACGAGCAGTACTTC,CASSLQGSSSYEQYF,.,.,TRBV5-6,TRBJ2-7
TGTGCCAGCTCACCAGATCTTACCGTTATAGCCAAAAACATTCAGTACTTC,CASSPDLTVIAKNIQYF,.,.,TRBV18,TRBJ2-4
TGTGCCTGGAGTGTTTCCGACTACGAGCAGTACTTC,CAWSVSDYEQYF,.,.,TRBV30,TRBJ2-7
TGTGCCAGCAGCAGGCAGTACGAGCAGTACTTC,CASSRQYEQYF,.,.,TRBV7-8,TRBJ2-7
TGTGCCAGCAGCCCTATCACTAGCGGGGTTTTCAATGAGCAGTTCTTC,CASSPITSGVFNEQFF,TRBD2,.,TRBV11-1,TRBJ2-1
TGTGCCAGCAGTTTTCTGGGGGGGCTTGGGGCCAACGTCCTGACTTTC,CASSFLGGLGANVLTF,.,.,TRBV28,TRBJ2-6
TGTGCCAGCAGTTTCCGTCAGGGGGCGGCTGGCTACACCTTC,CASSFRQGAAGYTF,TRBD1,.,TRBV28,TRBJ1-2
TGTGCCAGTGCGGGGGCGGGTTCACCCCTCCACTTT,CASAGAGSPLHF,.,.,TRBV28,TRBJ1-6
TGTGCCAGCACTACCGGGAAGCGGGAACCCCACGAGCAGTACTTC,CASTTGKREPHEQYF,.,once,TRBV21-1,TRBJ2-7
TGTGCCAGCAGCTCCAGGGTCGGAAACACCATATATTTT,CASSSRVGNTIYF,.,once,TRBV7-7,TRBJ1-3
TGTGCCATCAGAGACCGGGACAACTACGAGCAGTACTTC,CAIRDRDNYEQYF,.,.,TRBV10-3,TRBJ2-7
TGTGCCAGCAGCTTGTACAGCGGGAACCCGCTTCAAGAGACCCAGTACTTC,CASSLYSGNPLQETQYF,TRBD2,once,TRBV5-6,TRBJ2-5
TGCGCCAGCAGCTTGGTTAGCGGAGCCTTGAATGAGCAGTTCTTC,CASSLVSGALNEQFF,.,.,TRBV5-1,TRBJ2-1
TGTGCCAGTAGTATAGGTTACAGGTCCTACGAGCAGTACTTC,CASSIGYRSYEQYF,.,.,TRBV19,TRBJ2-7
TGTGCCAGCAGAGGTGGAGCCGGGCTGGATACGCAGTATTTT,CASRGGAGLDTQYF,.,.,TRBV2,TRBJ2-3
TGTGCCAGCAGTGGGGACAGATCTCAGCCCCAGCATTTT,CASSGDRSQPQHF,TRBD1,.,TRBV2,TRBJ1-5
TGTGCCACCAGCAGAGATCGGACAGGTGGAGAAAAACTGTTTTTT,CATSRDRTGGEKLFF,TRBD1,.,TRBV15,TRBJ1-4
TGTGCCAGCAGTTTATCTCTGGGGCCCCAGCATTTT,CASSLSLGPQHF,.,.,TRBV28,TRBJ1-5
TGCGCCAGCAGCCCGCCGGGACAGGGAAACACTGAAGCTTTCTTT,CASSPPGQGNTEAFF,TRBD1,.,TRBV5-1,TRBJ1-1
TGTGCCAGCAGCTGGACAGGGGCCAACGTCCTGACTTTC,CASSWTGANVLTF,.,.,TRBV5-6,TRBJ2-6
TGTGCCAGCCGAGAACCCCCTCCGGGACAGGGGAACACCGGGGAGCTGTTTTTT,CASREPPPGQGNTGELFF,TRBD1,.,TRBV2,TRBJ2-2
TGTGCCATCAGCGATCTAGCCTACTCCAAAGAGCAGTTCTTC,CAISDLAYSKEQFF,.,.,TRBV10-3,TRBJ2-1
TGTGCCAGCAGCTTGGGCTCAGGGTCGAATCAGCCCCAGCATTTT,CASSLGSGSNQPQHF,.,.,TRBV5-5,TRBJ1-5
TGTGCCAGTACCGACATAGTTAACCGGGGACAGCCCCAGCATTTT,CASTDIVNRGQPQHF,.,.,TRBV19,TRBJ1-5
TGTGCCAGCAGCGAGCCGGCGGGAGGTGGGAATGAGCAGTTCTTC,CASSEPAGGGNEQFF,TRBD2,.,TRBV7-3,TRBJ2-1
TGCAGTGCCCCCGATAAGGAAAAACTGTTTTTT,CSAPDKEKLFF,.,.,TRBV20-1,TRBJ1-4
TGTGCCAGCAGCCTCGGGGGACCGTATGGCTACACCTTC,CASSLGGPYGYTF,.,.,TRBV28,TRBJ1-2
TGTGCCAGCATTCCCACCTGGGGTAGGACCTACGAGCAGTACTTC,CASIPTWGRTYEQYF,.,.,TRBV6-7,TRBJ2-7
TGCGCCAGCAGCTTACAGGTTCAAGAGACCCAGTACTTC,CASSLQVQETQYF,.,.,TRBV5-1,TRBJ2-5
TGTGCCAGCAGTCGGACTAGCGGGAGTAGAACAGATACGCAGTATTTT,CASSRTSGSRTDTQYF,TRBD2,.,TRBV6-6,TRBJ2-3
TGTGCCAGTAGAGGGAGAGGTTTGCCCTCTAATGAAAAACTGTTTTTT,CASRGRGLPSNEKLFF,.,.,TRBV19,TRBJ1-4
TGCGCCAGCAGCTTGGGACTCGGGTACACAGATACGCAGTATTTT,CASSLGLGYTDTQYF,.,.,TRBV5-1,TRBJ2-3
TGTGCCAGCAGTGAGGACGGCCTATTCAATGAGCAGTTCTTC,CASSEDGLFNEQFF,.,.,TRBV2,TRBJ2-1